The 15 T cell receptor beta chains presented below share a single source sample, sequenced in a study of blood T cell repertoires in COVID-19. Some clones are missing from TCRdb's copy, which holds only in-frame ones; the method was immunoSEQ multiplex PCR. The table includes about 40,000 clones, around nine tenths detected once. The sample consisted of peripheral blood. The receptors were sampled from a man aged 50 to 60 with active COVID-19.

V gene TRBV18 combines with J gene TRBJ2-3; TRBD2 aligns across 8 bases. The V gene end was trimmed by 6 bases and the J gene end by 0 bases; junction bases not matched to a gene: 8. This CDR3 has 16 amino acids. The germline gives CDR1 KGHSH, CDR2 LQKENI. The CDR3: CASSRPGTRSTDTQYF. The CDR3 coding sequence is TGTGCCAGCTCCCGCCCCGGGACTAGGAGCACAGATACGCAGTATTTT.

As to this clone: The junction does not match germline at one end; this may be a read error. The J gene is TRBJ1-3, the V gene TRBV4-1, with D possibly TRBD1 on 6 matching bases. Germline CDR1 and CDR2: MGHRA and YSYEKL. The CDR3 extends over 14 amino acids. CDR3 amino acids: CASSQFGGGDTIYF. The CDR3 bases are TGCGCCAGCAGCCAATTCGGCGGGGGGGACACCATATACTTT.

The chain recombines TRBV28 with TRBJ1-5; TRBD1 is a possible D gene (5 bases). The CDR3 loop spans 14 amino acids. The ends were cut back, 6 bases at V and 3 bases at J, with 12 bases in the middle. The germline gives CDR1 MDHEN, CDR2 SYDVKM. The CDR3 spells CASSARDINQPQHF. The CDR3 DNA reads TGTGCCAGCAGCGCCAGGGATATCAATCAGCCCCAGCATTTT.

This clone was observed once. The chain has TRBV7-2 and TRBJ2-4; 8 bases map to TRBD2. After removal of 1 base from V and 0 bases from J, the junction contained 8 bases not matched to a gene. Germline loops: CDR1 SGHTA, CDR2 FQGNSA. The CDR3 sequence is 18 residues long. The CDR3 here is CASSLVIAGTLAKNIQYF. CDR3 sequence (DNA): TGTGCCAGCAGCTTAGTGATAGCGGGGACGTTAGCCAAAAACATTCAGTACTTC.

The count of this clone is one. The gene calls are TRBV14 and TRBJ2-7; no clear D. The ends were cut back, 2 bases at V and 8 bases at J, with 10 bases in the middle. CDR1 is SGHDN, CDR2 FVKESK, per germline. This CDR3 comprises 12 residues. CDR3 DNA: TGTGCCAGCAGCCAAAGCCTAGTTCAGCAGTACTTC. It encodes CASSQSLVQQYF.

The J gene is TRBJ2-7, the V gene TRBV6-5, with 9 bases that match TRBD2. The CDR3 contains 15 residues. The ends lost 4 bases at V and 3 bases at J; junction bases unmatched: 7. CDR1 and CDR2 from the germline V gene are MNHEY and SVGAGI. CDR3 coding DNA: TGTGCCAGCAGTTCCCCACTAGCGGGCTACTACGAGCAGTACTTC. Its translation: CASSSPLAGYYEQYF.

The rearrangement uses TRBV13 and TRBJ1-1; D possibly corresponds to TRBD1 (5 bases). Trimming stripped 5 bases from V and 11 bases from J, with 15 bases between. CDR1 is PRHDT, CDR2 FYEKMQ, per germline (reference sequence). This CDR3 is 12 amino acids long. CDR3 coding DNA: TGTGCCAGCAGCCTACTGGAGGGGAGCGCTTTCTTT. This sequence encodes CASSLLEGSAFF. Full variable domain (outside the CDR3, taken from reference TRBV13 and TRBJ1-1): AAGVIQSPRHLIKEKRETATLKCYPIPRHDTVYWYQQGPGQDPQFLISFYEKMQSDKGSIPDRFSAQQFSDYHSELNMSSLELGDSALYFCASSLLEGSAFFGQGTRLTVV.

The chain carries TRBV5-1 and TRBJ2-1, with 10 bases that match TRBD1. Per the germline V gene, CDR1 is SGHRS and CDR2 is YFSETQ. The CDR3 totals 15 residues. J was trimmed by 2 bases and V by 4 bases; bases with no gene match: 3. The CDR3 DNA is TGCGCCAGCAGCGGAGGGACAGGGGCCTACAATGAGCAGTTCTTC. It is translated as CASSGGTGAYNEQFF.

The rearrangement joins TRBV7-3 to TRBJ1-1; D remains unclear. This CDR3 region has 14 residues. The V end was cut by 3 bases, the J end by 4 bases, with 12 bases between. Germline lookup yields CDR1 SGHTA and CDR2 FQGTGA. The CDR3 DNA is TGTGCCAGCAGCTTTTCTAGCTTTAGCACTGAAGCTTTCTTT. This sequence encodes CASSFSSFSTEAFF.

This chain links TRBV4-3 with TRBJ1-2; unclear D gene. The CDR3 has 16 residues. V was cut by 0 bases and J by 4 bases, with 15 bases left in between. Germline assignment: CDR1 LGHNA and CDR2 YSLEER. The CDR3 coding sequence is TGCGCCAGCAGCCAAGATAAGGCAGGAGGACGCTATGGCTACACCTTC. Translation: CASSQDKAGGRYGYTF.

The chain has TRBV2 and TRBJ2-7; 8 nucleotides match TRBD2. The CDR3 runs to 15 residues. The J segment lost 2 bases and the V segment lost 2 bases, leaving 5 bases of the junction unmatched. Germline V gene sequence: CDR1 SNHLY, CDR2 FYNNEI. This CDR3 reads CASSEYGTRAYEQYF. CDR3 coding DNA: TGTGCCAGCAGTGAATATGGGACTAGGGCCTACGAGCAGTACTTC.

The chain has TRBV24-1 and TRBJ1-1, with 9 bases lining up with TRBD1. The germline V gene encodes CDR1 KGHDR and CDR2 SFDVKD. The CDR3 runs 17 residues. The junction had 7 bases not matched to a gene; V was cut back by 2 bases and J by 1 base. The CDR3 region is CATSDSGQGQRNTEAFF. DNA for the CDR3: TGTGCCACCAGTGATTCGGGACAGGGTCAAAGGAACACTGAAGCTTTCTTT.

The V and J genes are TRBV28 and TRBJ1-5, with D unclear. The length of the CDR3 is 15 residues. The germline V and J ends were trimmed by 5 bases and 5 bases, with 16 bases remaining between them. Germline V lookup: CDR1 MDHEN, CDR2 SYDVKM. The CDR3 region has the DNA TGTGCCAGCAGTGCCCCGACGGGTTCTGATCAGCCCCAGCATTTT. Translated, it gives CASSAPTGSDQPQHF.

This chain links TRBV7-6 with TRBJ2-5; 12 nucleotides agree with TRBD2. The V and J ends lost 6 bases and 0 bases, in that order; junction bases with no gene match: 2. This CDR3 region has 15 residues. Germline CDR1 SGHVS, CDR2 FNYEAQ. CDR3 loop: CASSLAGGYQETQYF. The CDR3 coding sequence is TGTGCCAGCAGTCTAGCGGGAGGGTACCAAGAGACCCAGTACTTC.

The J gene is TRBJ2-5, the V gene TRBV11-2; weak D call: TRBD2 (5 bases). The germline V gene has CDR1 SGHAT and CDR2 FQNNGV. CDR3 length: 13 residues. Trimming cost V 4 bases and J 5 bases, with 11 bases left between them. The CDR3 loop reads CASSSGIRETQYF. CDR3 nucleotide sequence: TGTGCCAGCAGCTCCGGGATCAGGGAGACCCAGTACTTC.